The entry below describes one TCR beta chain. Cells designated naive CD8 were CD45RO-negative and were positively selected for CCR7, with terminally differentiated effector memory CD45RA+ cells excluded. This CDR3 spans 14 amino acids. CDR1 and CDR2 (germline): PRHDT, FYEKMQ (reference sequence). Trimming took 1 base from V and 9 from J, leaving 13 bases between them. The data derive from a study of shared clonotypes between healthy human individuals. Libraries were prepared by immunoSEQ multiplex PCR; TCRdb keeps only in-frame clonotypes and omits some of them. Altogether about 820,000 clones are present, about 91% being singletons, with the ten largest covering nearly 25%.

The sequence was collected from a man aged 30 to 45 in good health. Sequencing input: naive CD8+ T cells sorted from blood. The gene calls are TRBV13 and TRBJ2-1; TRBD1 or TRBD2 may be the D gene (5 bases each). In DNA, the CDR3 is TGTGCCAGCAGCTTAGAACTAGGGGCCCTTGAGCAGTTCTTC. Its protein product is CASSLELGALEQFF.